This passage covers 27 T cell receptor beta chains from one sample sequenced in a study of control samples from healthy donors and cancer patients. Only in-frame clones appear in the TCRdb table, and some are missing; sequencing was by immunoSEQ multiplex PCR. The table has about 89,000 clones, roughly nine tenths seen once. Source material: blood. The receptors were gathered from a young man in good health.

This clone was seen repeatedly, ten times or more. The DNA of the CDR3 is TGTGCCAGCAGCTTAGGAGGGGGGACGATCGGCAATCAGCCCCAGCATTTT. It yields the protein CASSLGGGTIGNQPQHF. This sequence joins TRBV13 and TRBJ1-5; a weak D match, TRBD1 (6 bases). This CDR3 is built from 17 residues. Trimming removed 0 bases at V and 2 bases at J, with 14 bases between. Germline CDR1 and CDR2: PRHDT and FYEKMQ (reference sequence).

This rearrangement joins TRBV5-6 to TRBJ2-1, with 12 bases that match TRBD2. CDR1 is SGHDT, CDR2 YYEEEE, per germline. V gave up 1 base and J gave up 3 bases; unmatched junction bases: 5. CDR3 length: 17 residues. CDR3 amino acids: CASSLKLAGGHYNEQFF. CDR3 sequence (DNA): TGTGCCAGCAGCTTGAAACTAGCGGGGGGCCACTACAATGAGCAGTTCTTC.

The chain links TRBV12-3 or TRBV12-4 to TRBJ1-2; 8 nucleotides align to TRBD1. Trimming removed 3 bases from V and 8 bases from J; junction bases left unmatched: 5. The CDR3 is 13 residues long. CDR3 coding DNA: TGTGCCAGCAGTTTTGGACAGGGCAGGGGCTACACCTTC. It yields the protein CASSFGQGRGYTF.

This chain joins TRBV5-1 and TRBJ1-2; possible D gene TRBD1, 5 bases. Germline CDR1 SGHRS, CDR2 YFSETQ. The CDR3 spans 15 residues. V lost 4 bases and J lost 8, with 21 bases in between. CDR3 residues: CASSLTPGLGQGYTF. The CDR3 nucleotides read TGCGCCAGCAGCCTGACCCCGGGACTTGGGCAGGGCTACACCTTC. The entire variable domain, with the rest obtained from reference TRBV5-1 and TRBJ1-2, is as follows: KAGVTQTPRYLIKTRGQQVTLSCSPISGHRSVSWYQQTPGQGLQFLFEYFSETQRNKGNFPGRFSGRQFSNSRSEMNVSTLELGDSALYLCASSLTPGLGQGYTFGSGTRLTVV.

The CDR3 DNA reads TGTGCCAGCAGCCCCCACGCGGGGGGACAAGAGACCCAGTACTTC. It specifies CASSPHAGGQETQYF. The V and J genes are TRBV7-2 and TRBJ2-5; 8 bases fit TRBD2. The CDR3 is 15 residues long. The germline CDR1 and CDR2 sequences are SGHTA and FQGNSA. Trimming at V came to 5 bases and at J to 2 bases, leaving 7 bases not matched to a gene. Full variable domain (missing parts from reference TRBV7-2 and TRBJ2-5): GAGVSQSPSNKVTEKGKDVELRCDPISGHTALYWYRQSLGQGLEFLIYFQGNSAPDKSGLPSDRFSAERTGGSVSTLTIQRTQQEDSAVYLCASSPHAGGQETQYFGPGTRLLVL.

This chain connects TRBV2 to TRBJ2-7; 9 nucleotides match TRBD2. The germline V gene has CDR1 SNHLY and CDR2 FYNNEI. The CDR3 runs to 14 residues. V lost 7 bases, J lost 7 bases, and 11 bases stayed unmatched. The CDR3 loop reads CASNLAGGPGEQYF. The CDR3 DNA reads as TGTGCCAGCAATCTCGCGGGGGGGCCTGGGGAGCAGTACTTC.

This chain connects TRBV30 to TRBJ1-5; the D is unclear. Germline CDR1 is GTSNPN and CDR2 is SVGIG (reference sequence). This CDR3 has 13 residues. V was pared by 1 base and J by 5 bases, with 9 bases between. CDR3 in amino acids: CAWSESLDQPQHF. DNA for the CDR3: TGTGCCTGGAGTGAATCATTGGATCAGCCCCAGCATTTT.

This rearrangement joins TRBV19 to TRBJ1-3; D not resolved. Trimming removed 0 bases at V and 3 bases at J, with 12 bases between. Germline V CDR1 and CDR2: LNHDA, SQIVND (reference sequence). The CDR3 has 16 amino acids. In DNA, the CDR3 is TGTGCCAGTAGTATAGATCAGGCGTCGCGTGGAAACACCATATATTTT. This translates into CASSIDQASRGNTIYF.

For this clone: The sample contains more than one DNA sequence encoding this CDR3. As DNA, the CDR3 is TGTGCCAGCTCACCTGGGGGCACAGATACGCAGTATTTT. It encodes CASSPGGTDTQYF. The chain employs TRBV18 and TRBJ2-3; no clear D. V lost 3 bases and J lost 1, with 5 bases in between. This CDR3 is 13 amino acids long. Germline V lookup: CDR1 KGHSH, CDR2 LQKENI.

The rearrangement links TRBV10-1 to TRBJ1-5; 11 nucleotides match TRBD1. Germline V gene lookup returns CDR1 WNHNN and CDR2 SYGVQD (reference sequence). Unmatched junction bases numbered 8, after V lost 7 bases and J lost 0 bases. CDR3 length equals 17 residues. CDR3 nucleotide sequence: TGCGCCAGCATCGGAGGACAGGGGGCTGATAGCAATCAGCCCCAGCATTTT. Residues: CASIGGQGADSNQPQHF.

Remarks on this clone: Within the sample, other DNA sequences also encode this same CDR3. The J gene is TRBJ2-3, the V gene TRBV18; D unresolved. V dropped 3 bases and J dropped 0 bases, with 1 base sitting between them. The CDR3 sequence is 12 residues long. CDR1 and CDR2 from the germline V gene are KGHSH and LQKENI. CDR3 coding DNA: TGTGCCAGCTCACCTAGCACAGATACGCAGTATTTT. It yields the protein CASSPSTDTQYF.

This chain links TRBV6-5 with TRBJ1-6, with TRBD1 matching 7 bases. The V and J ends lost 6 bases and 9 bases, in that order; junction bases with no gene match: 8. In germline, CDR1 is MNHEY, CDR2 SVGAGI. The CDR3 totals 14 residues. CDR3 sequence reads: CASRLPGGGSPLHF. The CDR3 DNA sequence: TGTGCCAGCAGGCTTCCAGGGGGGGGTTCACCCCTCCACTTT.

This chain connects TRBV9 to TRBJ2-2; possibly TRBD2 for D (5 bases). Trimming stripped 2 bases from V and 0 bases from J, with 20 bases between. The CDR3 contains 19 residues. In germline, CDR1 is SGDLS, CDR2 YYNGEE. The CDR3 sequence is CASSVSSPRAGSNTGELFF. DNA of the CDR3: TGTGCCAGCAGCGTGAGTAGCCCGCGTGCGGGTTCGAACACCGGGGAGCTGTTTTTT.

The chain links TRBV9 to TRBJ1-1; 7 nucleotides match TRBD1. Trimming took 4 bases from V and 3 from J; bases not matched to a gene: 9. CDR1 and CDR2 from the germline V gene are SGDLS and YYNGEE. The CDR3 sequence is 15 residues long. The CDR3 loop is CASSQVPGQYTEAFF. CDR3 in DNA: TGTGCCAGCAGCCAAGTCCCGGGACAGTACACTGAAGCTTTCTTT.

The CDR3 region has the DNA TGTGCCAGCAGCCCCGATGGAGCCGGAGATACGCAGTATTTT. Protein sequence: CASSPDGAGDTQYF. The chain links TRBV3-1 (or the pseudogene TRBV3-2) to TRBJ2-3; D is unresolved. The germline CDR1 and CDR2 sequences are LGHDT and YNNKEL (reference sequence). There are 14 residues in the CDR3. V shed 4 bases and J shed 5 bases, with 13 bases lying between them.

The chain uses TRBV5-6 and TRBJ1-1; D is perhaps TRBD1 (5 bases). Per germline, CDR1 SGHDT and CDR2 YYEEEE. The ends were cut back, 0 bases at V and 1 base at J, with 7 bases in the middle. This CDR3 has 14 amino acids. The CDR3 sequence is CASSLEGQNTEAFF. The CDR3 nucleotides read TGTGCCAGCAGCTTGGAGGGGCAGAACACTGAAGCTTTCTTT. Combining the CDR3 with reference TRBV5-6 and TRBJ1-1 gives the whole variable domain DAGVTQSPTHLIKTRGQQVTLRCSPKSGHDTVSWYQQALGQGPQFIFQYYEEEERQRGNFPDRFSGHQFPNYSSELNVNALLLGDSALYLCASSLEGQNTEAFFGQGTRLTVV.

The V gene is TRBV5-1, the J gene TRBJ1-2; 7 positions agree with TRBD1. The CDR3 has 17 amino acids. From germline, CDR1 is SGHRS and CDR2 YFSETQ. V shed 2 bases and J 4 bases; nucleotides not matched to a gene: 14. The chain's CDR3 is CASSLDGRGKGAYGYTF. The CDR3, as DNA: TGCGCCAGCAGCTTAGACGGCAGGGGGAAGGGTGCCTATGGCTACACCTTC.

The J gene is TRBJ1-3, the V gene TRBV28; 7 bases line up with TRBD1. The CDR3 consists of 14 residues. CDR1 and CDR2 from the germline V gene are MDHEN and SYDVKM. V lost 6 bases, J lost 4 bases, and 6 bases stayed unmatched. The CDR3 nucleotides read TGTGCCAGCAGCCTCCGACAGGGAGGAAACACCATATATTTT. Translation gives CASSLRQGGNTIYF.

The chain is built from TRBV20-1 and TRBJ1-4; 7 bases are shared with TRBD1. This CDR3 region has 13 residues. Germline CDR1 is DFQATT and CDR2 is SNEGSKA (reference sequence). J was trimmed by 8 bases and V by 3 bases; bases with no gene match: 6. CDR3 amino acids: CSASEGAREKLFF. The CDR3 nucleotides are TGCAGTGCTAGTGAGGGGGCAAGGGAAAAACTGTTTTTT.

The V gene is TRBV11-1, the J gene TRBJ2-7, with D unclear. In germline, CDR1 is SGHAT, CDR2 FQDESV (reference sequence). The ends were cut back, 2 bases at V and 1 base at J, with 6 bases in the middle. The CDR3 is 13 residues long. The CDR3 sequence: CASSLPQSYEQYF. The DNA for the CDR3 is TGTGCCAGCAGCTTACCCCAGTCCTACGAGCAGTACTTC.

The chain uses TRBV3-1 (or the pseudogene TRBV3-2) and TRBJ1-6; 11 bases agree with TRBD1. The CDR3 runs 14 residues. Germline-derived CDR1 and CDR2 are LGHDT and YNNKEL (reference sequence). J gave up 13 bases and V 4 bases, and 6 bases lay outside the gene matches. The CDR3 coding sequence is TGTGCCAGCAGCCCCGGGACAGGGGGATTCCCCCTCCACTTT. Encoded protein: CASSPGTGGFPLHF.

The chain couples TRBV5-4 to TRBJ2-5, with TRBD1 identical over 10 bases. The V segment lost 2 bases and the J segment 4 bases; nucleotides outside the gene matches: 5. Germline V gives CDR1 SGHNT, CDR2 YYREEE (reference sequence). The CDR3 covers 15 residues. The CDR3 DNA sequence: TGTGCCAGCAGCTTAGACAGGGGGCAGGGAGAGACCCAGTACTTC. Its translation is CASSLDRGQGETQYF.

The chain carries TRBV18 and TRBJ1-1, with 8 bases matching TRBD1. Losses at the gene ends were 3 bases for V and 2 bases for J; bases not matched to a gene: 5. This CDR3 contains 15 residues. CDR1 and CDR2 from the germline V gene are KGHSH and LQKENI. CDR3 sequence: CASSPKTGVNTEAFF. In DNA form, the CDR3 reads TGTGCCAGCTCACCCAAGACAGGGGTTAACACTGAAGCTTTCTTT.

The chain has TRBV5-8 and TRBJ1-1; D is unclear. This CDR3 comprises 12 residues. With 2 bases removed from V and 6 bases from J, the gap between germline ends came to 8 bases. CDR1 and CDR2 (germline): SGHTS, YDEGEE. CDR3 sequence: CASSLRVAEAFF. CDR3 coding DNA: TGTGCCAGCAGCTTACGGGTGGCTGAAGCTTTCTTT.

This chain joins TRBV2 and TRBJ1-1, with D maybe TRBD1 (6 bases). Germline CDR1 is SNHLY and CDR2 is FYNNEI. The CDR3 covers 15 residues. V lost 5 bases and J lost 3, with 16 bases in between. Written as DNA, the CDR3 is TGTGCCAGCAGTCGAAGCGAACAGGGCTACACTGAAGCTTTCTTT. This gives the protein CASSRSEQGYTEAFF.

The V and J genes are TRBV7-2 and TRBJ1-2; 9 positions agree with TRBD1. V lost 1 base and J lost 2; bases outside the gene matches: 8. The CDR3 covers 17 residues. Germline V gene sequence: CDR1 SGHTA, CDR2 FQGNSA. CDR3 in DNA: TGTGCCAGCAGCTTAGAGGCGTTGGGGACAGGGAACTATGGCTACACCTTC. It yields the protein CASSLEALGTGNYGYTF.

The chain links TRBV6-1 to TRBJ2-3, with 8 bases fitting TRBD2. Per the germline V gene, CDR1 is MNHNS and CDR2 is SASEGT. J gave up 4 bases and V 6 bases, and 3 bases lay outside the gene matches. The CDR3 consists of 13 residues. DNA of the CDR3: TGTGCCAGCAGGCGGGGGGAAGCAGATACGCAGTATTTT. It translates to CASRRGEADTQYF.